This entry lists 20 T cell receptor beta chains sequenced from one sample in a study of T cell responses to AZD1222 COVID-19 vaccine. TCRdb's table, derived via immunoSEQ multiplex PCR, lists solely in-frame clones and lacks some. The table lists about 120,000 clones, approximately 85% of them singletons. The sequencing here drew on peripheral blood, taken on day 0 of AZD1222 vaccination. The source of these receptors is an adult in good health.

The chain links TRBV13 to TRBJ1-1; TRBD1 might be the D (5 bases). Germline V gives CDR1 PRHDT, CDR2 FYEKMQ (reference sequence). V was trimmed by 0 bases and J by 3 bases, leaving 8 bases between them. The CDR3 covers 14 residues. The CDR3 sequence is CASSLGDSYTEAFF. For the CDR3, the DNA is TGTGCCAGCAGCTTAGGAGACAGCTACACTGAAGCTTTCTTT.

The chain combines TRBV12-3 or TRBV12-4 with TRBJ2-3; no reliable D call. V lost 6 bases and J lost 5, with 9 bases in between. The CDR3 is 12 amino acids. The CDR3 coding sequence is TGTGCCAGCAGCCCCCGGGTAGATACGCAGTATTTT. Amino acids: CASSPRVDTQYF.

The genes are TRBV5-1 and TRBJ1-1; no definite D call. CDR3 length: 13 residues. V lost 1 base and J 4 bases, leaving 8 bases between the germline ends. In germline, CDR1 is SGHRS, CDR2 YFSETQ. Here the CDR3 DNA reads TGCGCCAGCAGCTTGATGTTGGGCACTGAAGCTTTCTTT. This codes for CASSLMLGTEAFF.

The genes are TRBV7-3 and TRBJ2-1; D not resolved. Germline CDR1 and CDR2: SGHTA and FQGTGA. This CDR3 spans 13 amino acids. Trimming removed 5 bases at V and 0 bases at J, with 5 bases between. CDR3 loop: CASSPSSYNEQFF. Here the CDR3 DNA reads TGTGCCAGCAGCCCCTCCTCCTACAATGAGCAGTTCTTC. Drawing the rest from reference TRBV7-3 and TRBJ2-1, the complete variable domain is GAGVSQTPSNKVTEKGKYVELRCDPISGHTALYWYRQSLGQGPEFLIYFQGTGAADDSGLPNDRFFAVRPEGSVSTLKIQRTERGDSAVYLCASSPSSYNEQFFGPGTRLTVL.

CDR3 amino acids: CASSPAGPADSYNEQFF. The CDR3 DNA is TGCGCCAGCAGCCCCGCGGGTCCAGCGGACAGCTACAATGAGCAGTTCTTC. The chain joins TRBV5-1 to TRBJ2-1; tentative D call: TRBD1 (6 bases). From germline, CDR1 is SGHRS and CDR2 YFSETQ. CDR3 length: 17 residues. V was clipped by 4 bases and J by 3 bases, with 20 bases between them.

The chain has TRBV3-1 (or the pseudogene TRBV3-2) and TRBJ1-6; D is ambiguous. Trimming stripped 2 bases from V and 8 bases from J, with 7 bases between. This CDR3 has 13 residues. The V gene's germline CDR1 is LGHDT and CDR2 YNNKEL (reference sequence). CDR3 sequence (DNA): TGTGCCAGCAGCCAACCTGGTGATTCACCCCTCCACTTT. This codes for CASSQPGDSPLHF.

The V call is TRBV5-4, the J call TRBJ2-1; TRBD2 agrees at 7 bases. CDR1 and CDR2 (germline): SGHNT, YYREEE (reference sequence). The CDR3 covers 15 residues. Unmatched junction bases numbered 8, after V lost 4 bases and J lost 4 bases. CDR3 DNA: TGTGCCAGCAGCGGCGCGTGGGAGGGGTACAATGAGCAGTTCTTC. It yields the protein CASSGAWEGYNEQFF.

The rearrangement links TRBV3-1 (or the pseudogene TRBV3-2) to TRBJ1-5, with D hard to call. V was pared by 1 base and J by 4 bases, with 8 bases between. The CDR3 runs to 14 residues. Per the germline V gene, CDR1 is LGHDT and CDR2 is YNNKEL (reference sequence). CDR3 sequence reads: CASSQGLGNQPQHF. In DNA form, the CDR3 reads TGTGCCAGCAGCCAAGGTCTAGGGAATCAGCCCCAGCATTTT.

The rearrangement uses TRBV5-6 and TRBJ1-6; possible D gene TRBD1, 6 bases. The V gene lost 0 bases and the J gene lost 7 bases, with 14 bases spanning the gap. Germline V gene data show CDR1 as SGHDT and CDR2 as YYEEEE. The CDR3 contains 16 residues. The CDR3 bases are TGTGCCAGCAGCTTGGGTTGGCAGGGGAGGAATTCACCCCTCCACTTT. It translates to CASSLGWQGRNSPLHF. The whole variable domain, filled in from reference TRBV5-6 and TRBJ1-6, reads DAGVTQSPTHLIKTRGQQVTLRCSPKSGHDTVSWYQQALGQGPQFIFQYYEEEERQRGNFPDRFSGHQFPNYSSELNVNALLLGDSALYLCASSLGWQGRNSPLHFGNGTRLTVT.

The chain uses TRBV6-1 and TRBJ2-5, with a weak D call TRBD2 (7 bases). The CDR3 spans 16 residues. Germline V gene sequence: CDR1 MNHNS, CDR2 SASEGT. V lost 2 bases and J 3 bases, leaving 16 bases between the germline ends. The CDR3 nucleotides are TGTGCCAGCAGTGAACGGGCGGGGGCCCAGAAAGAGACCCAGTACTTC. This translates into CASSERAGAQKETQYF.

The chain is built from TRBV2 and TRBJ1-1, with D unresolved. Germline CDR1 reads SNHLY; CDR2 reads FYNNEI. V was shortened by 0 bases and J by 8 bases, with 13 bases between the two germline ends. The CDR3 has 14 amino acids. CDR3 protein: CASSEATVNGEAFF. The DNA for the CDR3 is TGTGCCAGCAGTGAAGCGACGGTGAATGGGGAAGCTTTCTTT.

This sequence joins TRBV6-2 or TRBV6-3 and TRBJ1-1; the D gene is possibly TRBD1 (5 bases). The CDR3 covers 16 residues. Germline V gene data show CDR1 as MNHEY and CDR2 as SVGEGT. The V gene lost 0 bases and the J gene lost 1 base, with 12 bases spanning the gap. The CDR3: CASSYSAGLGNTEAFF. DNA for the CDR3: TGTGCCAGCAGTTACTCTGCGGGGCTAGGGAACACTGAAGCTTTCTTT.

V is TRBV7-2 and J is TRBJ1-2; 9 bases match TRBD1. Germline-derived CDR1 and CDR2 are SGHTA and FQGNSA. V dropped 1 base and J dropped 8; count of bases not matched to a gene: 5. There are 14 residues in the CDR3. Here the CDR3 reads CASSLDRGPGGYTF. CDR3 in DNA: TGTGCCAGCAGCTTAGACAGGGGGCCGGGAGGCTACACCTTC.

CDR3 in amino acids: CASNSGGRDTF. The CDR3 bases are TGTGCCAGCAATTCTGGGGGCCGGGACACCTTC. V gene TRBV6-5 combines with J gene TRBJ1-2, with D possibly matching TRBD1 (6 bases). Germline CDR1 MNHEY, CDR2 SVGAGI. Trimming took off 7 bases at V and 12 bases at J, with 15 bases between the two ends. The CDR3 is 11 amino acids.

This clone has just one count. J is TRBJ1-5 and V is TRBV5-5; D might be TRBD1 (5 bases). Trimming removed 2 bases from V and 11 bases from J, with 20 bases in between. Germline CDR1 SGHKS, CDR2 YYEKEE (reference sequence). CDR3 size: 15 residues. CDR3 residues: CASSFRAGTAIAQHF. CDR3 in DNA: TGTGCCAGCAGCTTTCGGGCGGGGACGGCCATAGCCCAGCATTTT.

This chain joins TRBV5-1 and TRBJ2-2; a possible D gene is TRBD1 (6 bases). Trimming took 1 base from V and 6 from J, leaving 19 bases between them. Germline CDR1 SGHRS, CDR2 YFSETQ. This CDR3 is built from 17 residues. The CDR3 loop is CASSLSGRTEKAGELFF. The CDR3 DNA follows: TGCGCCAGCAGCTTGAGCGGCCGGACAGAAAAGGCCGGGGAGCTGTTTTTT.

In this sample, this clone turned up once. The chain couples TRBV9 to TRBJ2-1; 8 nucleotides align to TRBD2. Germline V gene sequence: CDR1 SGDLS, CDR2 YYNGEE. Germline trimming cut 4 bases from V and 8 bases from J; bases unmatched to any gene: 8. The CDR3 is 14 residues long. The CDR3: CASSLSGIMDEQFF. CDR3 nucleotides: TGTGCCAGCAGCCTTAGCGGGATCATGGATGAGCAGTTCTTC.

This clone was seen once. The rearrangement joins TRBV6-4 to TRBJ1-2, with 10 bases that match TRBD1. Trimming at V came to 3 bases and at J to 7 bases, leaving 14 bases not matched to a gene. Per the germline V gene, CDR1 is MRHNA and CDR2 is SNTAGT. This CDR3 is 17 amino acids long. CDR3 amino acids: CASSEPWSRGQGFGYTF. The CDR3 coding sequence is TGTGCCAGCAGTGAGCCTTGGAGTCGGGGACAGGGGTTTGGCTACACCTTC.

The chain recombines TRBV6-2 or TRBV6-3 with TRBJ2-3; D may be TRBD2 (6 bases). This CDR3 is built from 15 residues. Trimming stripped 4 bases from V and 4 bases from J, with 15 bases between. Germline lookup yields CDR1 MNHEY and CDR2 SVGEGT. Written as DNA, the CDR3 is TGTGCCAGCAGTTGGGGCGGGATGGGTGCAGATACGCAGTATTTT. Protein: CASSWGGMGADTQYF.

The V call is TRBV5-1, the J call TRBJ2-2, with 7 positions matching TRBD1. CDR3 size: 15 residues. V lost 1 base, J lost 3 bases, and 3 bases stayed unmatched. Germline CDR1 reads SGHRS; CDR2 reads YFSETQ. The DNA of the CDR3 is TGCGCCAGCAGCTTGAACAGGGGAGACACCGGGGAGCTGTTTTTT. Translation: CASSLNRGDTGELFF.